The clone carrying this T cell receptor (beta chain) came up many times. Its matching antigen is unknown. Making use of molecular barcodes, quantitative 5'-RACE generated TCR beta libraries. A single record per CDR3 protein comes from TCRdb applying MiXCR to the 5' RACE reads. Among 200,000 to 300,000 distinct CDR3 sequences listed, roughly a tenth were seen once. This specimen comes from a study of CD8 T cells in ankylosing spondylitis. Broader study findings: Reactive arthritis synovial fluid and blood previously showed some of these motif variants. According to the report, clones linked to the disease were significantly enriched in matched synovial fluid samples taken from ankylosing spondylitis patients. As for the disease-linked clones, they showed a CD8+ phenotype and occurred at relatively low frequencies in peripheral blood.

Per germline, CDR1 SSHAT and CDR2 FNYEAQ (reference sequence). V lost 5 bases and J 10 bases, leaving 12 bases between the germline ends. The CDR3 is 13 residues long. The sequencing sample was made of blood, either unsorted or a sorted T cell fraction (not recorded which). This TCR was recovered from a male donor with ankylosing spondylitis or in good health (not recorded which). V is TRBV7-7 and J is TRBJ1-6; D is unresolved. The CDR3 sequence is CASSPSPDSPLHF. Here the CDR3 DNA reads TGTGCCAGCAGCCCCAGCCCGGACTCACCCCTCCACTTT.